A single sample is the source of the 12 T cell receptor beta chains below, sequenced in a study of response to subunit inactivated influenza vaccine (dated by TCRdb to the late 2010s). The library relied on RT-PCR. The data were produced on an Illumina HiSeq 2500. Clones were called with MiXCR by TCRdb after fastp trimmed the public reads at Q25, and only in-frame beta chains were retained. Each entry merges the rows of one CDR3 protein and shows their most common DNA and genes. Within this sample are 550,000 to 800,000 distinct CDR3 sequences, with 15% to 19% of them counted one time only. Jointly, the top ten make up approximately 10% of the sample. The sample here was PBMCs from blood, taken about 13 days after vaccination. The source of these receptors is a man aged 50-59 years who received an inactivated influenza vaccine. Donor details come from another sample of the same person, matched by shared clones.

In this sample, this clonotype turned up many times. The J gene is TRBJ2-4, the V gene TRBV20-1, with unresolved D. CDR3 length: 14 amino acids. Germline CDR1 is DFQATT and CDR2 is SNEGSKA (reference sequence). Deletions cut 6 bases from V and 6 bases from J, with 18 bases between. The CDR3 coding sequence is TGCAGTGCCTCGACGGGTGTGCCGAGAAACATTCAGTACTTC. Encoded protein: CSASTGVPRNIQYF.

This clonotype was recorded a few times. The V gene is TRBV12-3 or TRBV12-4, the J gene TRBJ2-1, with 9 bases matching TRBD1. After removal of 7 bases from V and 8 bases from J, the junction contained 9 bases not matched to a gene. The CDR3 is 14 residues long. The CDR3 DNA sequence: TGTGCCAGCACCTCAGGGACAGGGTTCGATGAGCAGTTCTTC. Amino acids: CASTSGTGFDEQFF.

This clonotype was seen ten or more times. The chain carries TRBV3-1 and TRBJ1-3; TRBD1 matches at 8 bases. Germline V gene sequence: CDR1 LGHDT, CDR2 YNNKEL (reference sequence). V shed 4 bases and J 4 bases; nucleotides not matched to a gene: 3. CDR3 size: 14 residues. In DNA, the CDR3 is TGTGCCAGCAGCCCAGGGACAGGCGGAAACACCATATATTTT. Translated, it gives CASSPGTGGNTIYF. Looking up the rest from reference TRBV3-1 and TRBJ1-3 gives the full variable domain: DTAVSQTPKYLVTQMGNDKSIKCEQNLGHDTMYWYKQDSKKFLKIMFSYNNKELIINETVPNRFSPKSPDKAHLNLHINSLELGDSAVYFCASSPGTGGNTIYFGEGSWLTVV.

As concerns this clonotype: Since a much larger clone is just one base distant, this may be a read error. The genes are TRBV12-3 or TRBV12-4 and TRBJ1-1, with D unresolved. The CDR3 length is 14 residues. Trimming pared 5 bases from V and 2 bases from J, leaving 12 bases between. The CDR3 loop is CASSPLKANTEAFF. CDR3 coding DNA: TGTGCCAGCAGTCCCTTAAAAGCTAACACTGAAGCTTTCTTT.

The V call is TRBV28, the J call TRBJ2-5; 11 nucleotides align to TRBD1. This CDR3 has 16 amino acids. Germline V gene lookup returns CDR1 MDHEN and CDR2 SYDVKM. Germline trimming cut 6 bases from V and 7 bases from J; bases unmatched to any gene: 13. This CDR3 reads CASRSPRDRGIGTQYF. CDR3 nucleotides: TGTGCCAGCAGGTCTCCGCGGGACAGGGGGATCGGGACCCAGTACTTC. Using reference TRBV28 and TRBJ2-5 for the parts outside the CDR3, the full variable domain is DVKVTQSSRYLVKRTGEKVFLECVQDMDHENMFWYRQDPGLGLRLIYFSYDVKMKEKGDIPEGYSVSREKKERFSLILESASTNQTSMYLCASRSPRDRGIGTQYFGPGTRLLVL.

The chain has TRBV20-1 and TRBJ2-7; 8 nucleotides agree with TRBD2. This CDR3 has 14 residues. The germline gives CDR1 DFQATT, CDR2 SNEGSKA (reference sequence). V gave up 0 bases and J gave up 2 bases; unmatched junction bases: 3. The CDR3 sequence is CSARDKTSAYEQYF. The CDR3 DNA sequence: TGCAGTGCTAGAGACAAGACTAGCGCCTACGAGCAGTACTTC.

The chain is built from TRBV12-3 or TRBV12-4 and TRBJ2-5; D unresolved. Trimming pared 5 bases from V and 7 bases from J, leaving 11 bases between. CDR3 length: 12 residues. Here the CDR3 reads CASSQKEVTQYF. CDR3 DNA sequence: TGTGCCAGCAGTCAGAAAGAGGTGACCCAGTACTTC.

J is TRBJ1-2 and V is TRBV7-2; TRBD1 is a possible D gene (5 bases). Germline-derived CDR1 and CDR2 are SGHTA and FQGNSA. V gave up 5 bases and J gave up 2 bases, with 12 bases separating them. There are 14 residues in the CDR3. CDR3: CASSPGGTNYGYTF. CDR3 coding DNA: TGTGCCAGCAGCCCAGGAGGGACCAACTATGGCTACACCTTC.

This clonotype was seen only a few times. The rearrangement joins TRBV7-6 to TRBJ2-1; 10 nucleotides agree with TRBD2. The germline CDR1 and CDR2 sequences are SGHVS and FNYEAQ. The CDR3 spans 17 residues. V dropped 3 bases and J dropped 4; count of bases not matched to a gene: 9. This CDR3 reads CASSFSTGTSAYNEQFF. CDR3 in DNA: TGTGCCAGCAGCTTTTCAACCGGGACTAGCGCTTACAATGAGCAGTTCTTC. Full variable domain (missing parts from reference TRBV7-6 and TRBJ2-1): GAGVSQSPRYKVTKRGQDVALRCDPISGHVSLYWYRQALGQGPEFLTYFNYEAQQDKSGLPNDRFSAERPEGSISTLTIQRTEQRDSAMYRCASSFSTGTSAYNEQFFGPGTRLTVL.

The table lists this clonotype with a count of one. In DNA form, the CDR3 reads TGTGCCAGCAGCCAAGATTGGTACTACGAGCAGTACTTC. Its protein product is CASSQDWYYEQYF. The chain links TRBV3-1 to TRBJ2-7; D remains ambiguous. The germline V gene has CDR1 LGHDT and CDR2 YNNKEL (reference sequence). CDR3 length: 13 residues. V lost 0 bases and J lost 3, with 6 bases in between.

In this sample, this clonotype turned up a few times. V gene TRBV3-1 combines with J gene TRBJ2-7; D is uncertain. The V gene's germline CDR1 is LGHDT and CDR2 YNNKEL (reference sequence). With 1 base removed from V and 0 bases from J, the gap between germline ends came to 7 bases. This CDR3 region has 14 residues. For the CDR3, the DNA is TGTGCCAGCAGCCAAGGGGCTACCTCCTACGAGCAGTACTTC. Amino acids: CASSQGATSYEQYF.

This clonotype appeared a few times. The chain carries TRBV5-1 and TRBJ2-3; D not resolved. Germline loops: CDR1 SGHRS, CDR2 YFSETQ. V was clipped by 0 bases and J by 0 bases, with 8 bases between them. The CDR3 has 15 residues. The DNA for the CDR3 is TGCGCCAGCAGCTTGGATACAGTAAGCACAGATACGCAGTATTTT. Its translation is CASSLDTVSTDTQYF.